This T cell receptor (beta chain) was recovered during a study of graft-versus-host responses after intestinal transplantation. Turning to the study itself: Every one of the recipients received anti-thymocyte globulin induction and afterwards took tacrolimus and steroids for about 3 years.

V was clipped by 5 bases and J by 5 bases; unmatched bases: 7. This CDR3 region has 14 residues. Germline CDR1 reads SGHAT; CDR2 reads FQNNGV. Concerning this clone: What it binds is unknown.

The protocol was immunoSEQ multiplex PCR, while the TCRdb copy is restricted to in-frame clones and leaves out a portion. The table includes 150,000 or so clones, 85% to 95% detected once. Study-wide results and limits: Peak circulating GvH clone levels tracked with early post-transplant HvG declines. Recipient marrow showed GvH clones, some seen first in ileum or blood.

The receptor was isolated from a human donor who received an intestinal transplant. Here the sequenced sample was unstimulated CD4+ T cells sorted from spleen or lymph node cells, taken before intestinal transplant. The chain links TRBV11-2 to TRBJ1-2; 8 nucleotides line up with TRBD1. The CDR3 bases are TGTGCCAGCAGCCCCGGACAGGGAAGGTATGGCTACACCTTC. Translated, it gives CASSPGQGRYGYTF.